This TCR beta chain was identified in a study of T cell responses to AZD1222 COVID-19 vaccine. Study information: The analysis combined second doses at about 4 or about 12 weeks. Whole-study findings and limits: Sampled repertoires all dated from after the peak T cell response. Seropositive at baseline were only 5 to 7 AZD1222 recipients. Reports indicate that nearly half of spike-specific TCRs are directed at unmutated variant regions.

CDR1 is SEHNR and CDR2 is FQNEAQ in the germline V gene (reference sequence). V lost 8 bases to trimming and J lost 5 bases, with 9 bases between them. The CDR3 has 11 amino acids. Points on this clone: The antigen remains undetermined.

TCRdb's table, derived via immunoSEQ multiplex PCR, lists solely in-frame clones and lacks some. The repertoire has about 110,000 clones, 82% of them found once; the top ten carry around 5%. The chain recombines TRBV7-9 with TRBJ1-2; no clear D gene. This TCR was sampled from an adult in good health. The sequencing here drew on peripheral blood, taken on day 0 of AZD1222 vaccination. DNA of the CDR3: TGTGCCAGCCGAGAGGTGTATGGCTACACCTTC. It codes for CASREVYGYTF.